This TCR beta chain was sequenced in a study of a mutant IDH1 vaccine in newly diagnosed glioma. Noted time point: week 11, during vaccination. The study gave 300 ug of mutant IDH1 20-mer peptide per vaccine dose, with topical imiquimod. The CDR3 runs to 11 residues. The V end was cut by 5 bases, the J end by 5 bases, with 4 bases between. CDR1 is SNHLY, CDR2 FYNNEI, per germline. This clone was counted a single time. Its antigen is undetermined. Using immunoSEQ multiplex PCR, the repertoire was profiled, and TCRdb retains in-frame clones only, with some absent. Among around 100,000 clones listed, under 90% were seen once.

This receptor was taken from a woman in her forties or fifties with glioma. The rearrangement joins TRBV2 to TRBJ2-1; no clear D. Here the sequenced sample was PBMCs, taken from a glioma patient whose treatment included an IDH1 peptide vaccine. The CDR3, as DNA: TGTGCCAGCAGTTCAAACAATGAGCAGTTCTTC. Encoded protein: CASSSNNEQFF.